This T cell receptor beta chain was sequenced for a study of T-cell reconstitution after alpha-beta-depleted transplantation in children. This clonotype was counted between two and nine times. Antigen specificity is unknown. During its preparation, the TCRbeta library received unique molecular identifiers. Via MiXCR, TCRdb re-called the PCR reads, giving one row per CDR3 protein. The table includes some 600,000 distinct CDR3 sequences, 13% detected once. Regarding the study as a whole: Some patients showed high day-60 TCRbeta diversity, which derived from surviving recipient T cells and thymic progenitors.

The V end was cut by 6 bases, the J end by 10 bases, with 22 bases between. The CDR3 is made up of 15 amino acids. Germline assignment: CDR1 MDHEN and CDR2 SYDVKM. The origin of this receptor is a male patient younger than 18 who had a stem cell transplant for acute myeloid leukemia, so the T cells may come from the graft donor. This chain uses TRBV28 with TRBJ2-1, with D perhaps TRBD2 (5 bases). The sample was PBMCs, mostly from graft donor cells, taken 360 days after TCRalphabeta/CD19-depleted stem cell transplant. CDR3 amino acids: CASSSRRAGIPEQFF. The DNA for the CDR3 is TGTGCCAGCAGCTCTCGGCGGGCCGGGATCCCAGAGCAGTTCTTC.